This T cell receptor beta chain is from a study of T-cell reconstitution after alpha-beta-depleted transplantation in children. Unique molecular identifiers were incorporated into the prepared TCRbeta library. TCRdb analysed the PCR reads with MiXCR anew, one entry per CDR3 protein. This sample has about 1,000,000 distinct CDR3 sequences; about 26% occur once, and the top ten carry 25% to 35%. Broader study findings: TCRbeta diversity was high at day 60 in some patients (a result of surviving recipient T cells and thymic progenitors). Reported findings indicate that, about two months after transplant, alpha-beta T cells came from several hundred expanded clones, which were derived from non-depleted graft cells.

J was trimmed by 0 bases and V by 6 bases; bases with no gene match: 10. The CDR3 covers 16 residues. Turning to this clonotype: Its antigen is undetermined.

This clonotype was sampled from a boy under two years old who had a stem cell transplant for SCID, so the T cells may come from the graft donor. The gene calls are TRBV12-3 or TRBV12-4 and TRBJ2-5; TRBD2 agrees at 7 bases. The sample was PBMCs, mostly from graft donor cells, taken 360 days after TCRalphabeta/CD19-depleted stem cell transplant. In DNA form, the CDR3 reads TGTGCCAGCAGCCTTGGGGGGGAACTCCACCAAGAGACCCAGTACTTC. Translated, it gives CASSLGGELHQETQYF.